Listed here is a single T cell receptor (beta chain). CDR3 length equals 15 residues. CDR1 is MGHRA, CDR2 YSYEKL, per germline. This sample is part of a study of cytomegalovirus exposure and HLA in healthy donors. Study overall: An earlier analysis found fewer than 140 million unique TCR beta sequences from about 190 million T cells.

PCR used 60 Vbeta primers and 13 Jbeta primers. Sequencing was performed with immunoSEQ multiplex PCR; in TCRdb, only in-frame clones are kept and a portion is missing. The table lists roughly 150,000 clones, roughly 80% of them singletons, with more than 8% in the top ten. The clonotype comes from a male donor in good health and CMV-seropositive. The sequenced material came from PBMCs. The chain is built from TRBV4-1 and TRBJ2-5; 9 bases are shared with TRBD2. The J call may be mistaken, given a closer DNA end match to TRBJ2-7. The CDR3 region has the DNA TGCGCCAGCAGCCCCGGACTAGCGAGCAATTACGAGCAGTACTTC. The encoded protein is CASSPGLASNYEQYF.